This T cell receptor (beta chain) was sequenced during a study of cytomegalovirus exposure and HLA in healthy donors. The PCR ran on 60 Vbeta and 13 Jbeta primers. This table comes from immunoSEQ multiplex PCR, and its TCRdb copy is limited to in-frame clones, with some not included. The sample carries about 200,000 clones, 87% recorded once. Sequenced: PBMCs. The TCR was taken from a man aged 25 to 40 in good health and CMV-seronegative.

CDR3 in DNA: TGTGCCAGCAGCTTGACAACGGACAGGGGAGGGGTTGGAAACACCATATATTTT. Protein sequence: CASSLTTDRGGVGNTIYF. The chain recombines TRBV7-2 with TRBJ1-3, with 9 positions matching TRBD1. Germline-derived CDR1 and CDR2 are SGHTA and FQGNSA. The CDR3 is 18 amino acids. Unmatched junction bases numbered 12, after V lost 3 bases and J lost 3 bases.